Sequencing of this T cell receptor (beta chain) was carried out in a study of T cells in Graves' hyperthyroidism and ophthalmopathy. General study points: Peripheral blood also featured most of the thyroid clonotypes expanded above 0.001.

The diagnostic basis comprised clinical symptoms, serum thyroxine and TRAb, thyroid ultrasound and orbital computed tomography. From RNA transcripts, TCR beta CDR3 regions were amplified. Primed by the HTBI set, a first-round RT-PCR was run on the TCR CDR3. TCRdb re-derived calls from the multiplex PCR reads in MiXCR, one entry per CDR3 protein. The table shows around 600,000 distinct CDR3 sequences, with around 15% occurring only once. This clonotype occurred many times. Its antigen is unknown. V was trimmed by 1 base and J by 6 bases, leaving 18 bases between them. The germline gives CDR1 SGHTA, CDR2 FQGTGA. This CDR3 contains 17 residues.

Sequencing input: blood. This chain uses TRBV7-3 with TRBJ2-2; weak D call: TRBD2 (5 bases). The receptor was derived from a woman aged 45-65 years with Graves' ophthalmopathy. CDR3 in DNA: TGTGCCAGCAGCTTAAGTGGGTCGGCGGGTTGGGCCGGGGAGCTGTTTTTT. Translating gives CASSLSGSAGWAGELFF.